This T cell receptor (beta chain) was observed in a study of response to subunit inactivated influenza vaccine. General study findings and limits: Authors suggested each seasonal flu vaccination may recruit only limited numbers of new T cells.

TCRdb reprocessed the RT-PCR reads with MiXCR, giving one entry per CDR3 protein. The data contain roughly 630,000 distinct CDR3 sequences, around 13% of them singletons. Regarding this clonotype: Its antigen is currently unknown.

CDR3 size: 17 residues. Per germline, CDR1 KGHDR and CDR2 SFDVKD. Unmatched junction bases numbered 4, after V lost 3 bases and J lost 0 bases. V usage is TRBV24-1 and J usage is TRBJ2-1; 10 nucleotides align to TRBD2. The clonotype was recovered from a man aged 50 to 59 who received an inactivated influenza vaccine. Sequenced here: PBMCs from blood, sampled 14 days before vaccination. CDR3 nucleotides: TGTGCCACCAGTGATCAGGCTAGCGGGAGCTCCTACAATGAGCAGTTCTTC. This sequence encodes CATSDQASGSSYNEQFF.